A single sample is the source of the 31 T cell receptor beta chains below, sequenced in a study of T cell changes during pregnancy in multiple sclerosis (dated by TCRdb to the late 2010s). The library was built by means of the immunoSEQ multiplex PCR assay. This immuneACCESS table, as held by TCRdb, lists in-frame sequences with V and J called but not all clones. Of the missing ones, under half trace to an unresolved V gene in checked studies; the others have no known cause. Across this sample there are fewer than 50,000 clones, with almost 95% seen only once. The top ten constitute 4% to 5.5% of the sample. The sequencing here drew on CD8+ T cells from peripheral blood mononuclear cells, taken in the first trimester of pregnancy. The receptors here all came from a female donor with multiple sclerosis, enrolled in a pregnancy study.

The chain employs TRBV11-2 and TRBJ2-7, with a tentative D call TRBD2 (6 bases). CDR1 SGHAT and CDR2 FQNNGV come from the germline V gene. The V end lost 1 base, the J end lost 3 bases, and 13 bases lay between the germline ends. The CDR3 consists of 15 residues. The CDR3: CASSLGAGTHYEQYF. The CDR3 DNA follows: TGTGCCAGCAGCTTAGGTGCGGGAACCCACTACGAGCAGTACTTC.

The chain joins TRBV27 to TRBJ1-1; D is undetermined. Per the germline V gene, CDR1 is MNHEY and CDR2 is SMNVEV (reference sequence). Trimming removed 2 bases from V and 3 bases from J, with 10 bases in between. The CDR3 runs to 14 residues. The CDR3 sequence: CASSLDWADTEAFF. The CDR3 region has the DNA TGTGCCAGCAGTTTAGATTGGGCCGACACTGAAGCTTTCTTT.

The V call is TRBV11-2, the J call TRBJ2-7; a possible D gene is TRBD2 (6 bases). The CDR3 is 13 amino acids. Trimming left V 1 base short and J 3 bases short, with 7 bases between. CDR1 is SGHAT, CDR2 FQNNGV, per germline. CDR3 protein: CASSLAGSYEQYF. In nucleotides, the CDR3 is TGTGCCAGCAGCTTAGCCGGGAGCTACGAGCAGTACTTC.

The V gene is TRBV9, the J gene TRBJ1-6; D ambiguous. CDR1 and CDR2 from the germline V gene are SGDLS and YYNGEE. Trimming pared 4 bases from V and 0 bases from J, leaving 11 bases between. This CDR3 has 16 residues. CDR3 in DNA: TGTGCCAGCAGCCCATACGCGAGCTCCTATAATTCACCCCTCCACTTT. It yields the protein CASSPYASSYNSPLHF.

The chain is built from TRBV6-1 and TRBJ2-3; D is possibly TRBD1 (6 bases). Trimming cost V 2 bases and J 2 bases, with 20 bases left between them. This CDR3 region has 18 residues. The V gene's germline CDR1 is MNHNS and CDR2 SASEGT. For the CDR3, the DNA is TGTGCCAGCAGTGAACAAGGAGTTGGACAGTGGTTCACAGATACGCAGTATTTT. Encoded protein: CASSEQGVGQWFTDTQYF.

V and J are TRBV27 and TRBJ2-7, with D possibly matching TRBD1 (7 bases). Germline values: CDR1 MNHEY, CDR2 SMNVEV (reference sequence). The CDR3 sequence is 15 residues long. Trimming took 4 bases from V and 4 from J, leaving 17 bases between them. The CDR3 DNA follows: TGTGCCAGCAGTTATCGACAGGGAGGCGATTACGAGCAGTACTTC. Translated: CASSYRQGGDYEQYF.

The rearrangement joins TRBV11-2 to TRBJ2-3; D is perhaps TRBD2 (5 bases). This CDR3 contains 16 residues. V shed 1 base and J shed 0 bases, with 11 bases lying between them. CDR1 is SGHAT and CDR2 is FQNNGV in the germline V gene. The CDR3 nucleotides are TGTGCCAGCAGCTTAGTCCCTAGCCCAAGCACAGATACGCAGTATTTT. Protein product: CASSLVPSPSTDTQYF.

The V gene is TRBV9, the J gene TRBJ2-3, with D possibly being TRBD2 (5 bases). V was trimmed by 3 bases and J by 0 bases, leaving 11 bases between them. Germline CDR1 SGDLS, CDR2 YYNGEE. The CDR3 spans 15 residues. The DNA of the CDR3 is TGTGCCAGCAGCGGATTTGGACTGAGCACAGATACGCAGTATTTT. The encoded protein is CASSGFGLSTDTQYF.

V is TRBV19 and J is TRBJ2-7, with 7 bases matching TRBD1. The CDR3 totals 16 residues. The trim removed 0 bases at V and 2 bases at J, leaving 7 bases unmatched. Looked up from germline, CDR1 is LNHDA and CDR2 is SQIVND (reference sequence). CDR3 bases: TGTGCCAGTAGTATAGATTGGGAGACAGGGACCTACGAGCAGTACTTC. Translating gives CASSIDWETGTYEQYF.

The chain employs TRBV4-2 and TRBJ1-1, with D hard to call. This CDR3 contains 16 residues. Germline V lookup: CDR1 LGHNA, CDR2 YNFKEQ. V lost 0 bases and J 1 base, leaving 12 bases between the germline ends. CDR3 DNA sequence: TGTGCCAGCAGCCAAGATCAAAACCCCGGGAACACTGAAGCTTTCTTT. It codes for CASSQDQNPGNTEAFF.

CDR3 residues: CASSLEADNEKLFF. CDR3 nucleotides: TGTGCCAGCAGCTTAGAGGCGGATAATGAAAAACTGTTTTTT. The chain carries TRBV7-6 and TRBJ1-4; D uncertain. This CDR3 is 14 amino acids long. The germline V and J ends were trimmed by 1 base and 4 bases, with 7 bases remaining between them. Germline V gene data show CDR1 as SGHVS and CDR2 as FNYEAQ.

The CDR3 DNA reads as TGTGCCAGCAGTGATCCAGGTCAGACAGTTAACACTGAAGCTTTCTTT. Its protein product is CASSDPGQTVNTEAFF. The chain employs TRBV2 and TRBJ1-1, with a tentative D call TRBD1 (5 bases). The germline V gene has CDR1 SNHLY and CDR2 FYNNEI. V was shortened by 3 bases and J by 2 bases, with 16 bases between the two germline ends. This CDR3 is built from 16 residues.

The chain links TRBV27 to TRBJ2-7; no reliable D call. The germline CDR1 and CDR2 sequences are MNHEY and SMNVEV (reference sequence). The length of the CDR3 is 13 residues. V was shortened by 4 bases and J by 0 bases, with 7 bases between the two germline ends. CDR3 residues: CASSSSSSYEQYF. CDR3 nucleotide sequence: TGTGCCAGCAGTTCCTCCAGCTCCTACGAGCAGTACTTC.

V gene TRBV27 combines with J gene TRBJ1-1; 8 bases line up with TRBD1. Germline V gives CDR1 MNHEY, CDR2 SMNVEV (reference sequence). The trim removed 5 bases at V and 3 bases at J, leaving 5 bases unmatched. This CDR3 has 14 residues. The CDR3 loop is CASSPQGAHTEAFF. The CDR3 nucleotides are TGTGCCAGCAGTCCCCAGGGGGCTCACACTGAAGCTTTCTTT.

This chain links TRBV9 with TRBJ2-1, with TRBD2 matching 9 bases. CDR1 SGDLS and CDR2 YYNGEE come from the germline V gene. With 0 bases clipped from V and 4 bases from J, the junction kept 2 bases outside the gene matches. The CDR3 length is 15 residues. CDR3 DNA: TGTGCCAGCAGCGTAGCACTAGCGGGTTACAATGAGCAGTTCTTC. Protein product: CASSVALAGYNEQFF.

This sequence joins TRBV7-9 and TRBJ2-7; the D gene is possibly TRBD2 (5 bases). Germline V gives CDR1 SEHNR, CDR2 FQNEAQ (reference sequence). The CDR3 is 13 amino acids. V lost 4 bases to trimming and J lost 4 bases, with 11 bases between them. The CDR3 nucleotides are TGTGCCAGCAGCTGGGGAGACATTTACGAGCAGTACTTC. Protein: CASSWGDIYEQYF.

The chain joins TRBV9 to TRBJ2-7; TRBD1 matches 8 bases. Trimming at V came to 0 bases and at J to 1 base, leaving 3 bases not matched to a gene. This CDR3 is 15 amino acids long. The germline gives CDR1 SGDLS, CDR2 YYNGEE. CDR3 DNA: TGTGCCAGCAGCGTAGGGACAGGGTGGTCCTACGAGCAGTACTTC. Protein product: CASSVGTGWSYEQYF.

This clone was observed once. The chain joins TRBV7-8 to TRBJ1-2; weak D call: TRBD1 (6 bases). Per germline, CDR1 SGHVS and CDR2 FQNEAQ. The germline V and J ends were trimmed by 5 bases and 3 bases, with 22 bases remaining between them. CDR3 length: 17 residues. The CDR3 sequence: CASSPRPTGEGHYGYTF. The CDR3 DNA reads as TGTGCCAGCAGCCCCAGACCGACAGGAGAGGGACACTATGGCTACACCTTC.

The J gene is TRBJ2-1, the V gene TRBV6-6; 12 nucleotides match TRBD2. Germline V gene sequence: CDR1 MNHNY, CDR2 SVGAGI (reference sequence). This CDR3 has 16 amino acids. Trimming at V came to 5 bases and at J to 2 bases, leaving 4 bases not matched to a gene. CDR3: CASSTGLAGPYNEQFF. CDR3 nucleotide sequence: TGTGCCAGCAGTACCGGACTAGCGGGGCCCTACAATGAGCAGTTCTTC.

This clone was found a few times. The chain uses TRBV6-4 and TRBJ1-3; D is possibly TRBD1 (5 bases). Per the germline V gene, CDR1 is MRHNA and CDR2 is SNTAGT. V was trimmed by 5 bases and J by 2 bases, leaving 13 bases between them. This CDR3 is built from 15 residues. The CDR3 sequence is CASSTTDSPGNTIYF. DNA of the CDR3: TGTGCCAGCAGTACTACCGACAGTCCTGGAAACACCATATATTTT.

V is TRBV7-2 and J is TRBJ2-3; unclear D gene. Germline V gene lookup returns CDR1 SGHTA and CDR2 FQGNSA. V lost 2 bases and J lost 1, with 4 bases in between. This CDR3 comprises 13 residues. For the CDR3, the DNA is TGTGCCAGCAGCTTACCAGGCACAGATACGCAGTATTTT. This translates into CASSLPGTDTQYF.

V gene TRBV11-2 combines with J gene TRBJ2-7; D uncertain. V shed 5 bases and J shed 1 base, with 15 bases lying between them. Germline lookup yields CDR1 SGHAT and CDR2 FQNNGV. CDR3 length equals 15 residues. The CDR3 DNA sequence: TGTGCCAGCAGCCCCACCGCCGACAAATCCTACGAGCAGTACTTC. This translates into CASSPTADKSYEQYF.

This rearrangement joins TRBV9 to TRBJ1-2, with D possibly matching TRBD1 (6 bases). The CDR3 is 15 amino acids. Germline CDR1 is SGDLS and CDR2 is YYNGEE. V was trimmed by 3 bases and J by 6 bases, leaving 18 bases between them. The CDR3 protein is CASSASTGTFHGYTF. CDR3 sequence (DNA): TGTGCCAGCAGCGCTTCCACCGGGACATTTCATGGCTACACCTTC.

The J gene is TRBJ1-2, the V gene TRBV18; perhaps TRBD1 as D (6 bases). This CDR3 has 17 residues. Germline V gene sequence: CDR1 KGHSH, CDR2 LQKENI. The V and J ends lost 0 bases and 3 bases respectively, with 17 bases between them. CDR3 sequence reads: CASSPPNRVIVDYGYTF. CDR3 nucleotides: TGTGCCAGCTCACCACCGAACAGGGTTATTGTCGACTATGGCTACACCTTC.

The V call is TRBV19, the J call TRBJ1-1, with D maybe TRBD1 (6 bases). Germline-derived CDR1 and CDR2 are LNHDA and SQIVND (reference sequence). V lost 5 bases and J 4 bases, leaving 11 bases between the germline ends. This CDR3 spans 13 amino acids. CDR3 region: CASSSGATTEAFF. In DNA, the CDR3 is TGTGCCAGTAGTTCAGGGGCGACCACTGAAGCTTTCTTT.

The rearrangement links TRBV4-2 to TRBJ2-7, with D possibly TRBD1 on 7 matching bases. Between the trimmed V and J ends, which lost 0 bases and 0 bases, there was a span of 12 bases. The CDR3 sequence is 16 residues long. Germline assignment: CDR1 LGHNA and CDR2 YNFKEQ. CDR3 loop: CASSQEEGAGSYEQYF. CDR3 DNA sequence: TGTGCCAGCAGCCAAGAGGAGGGGGCTGGCTCCTACGAGCAGTACTTC.

The chain recombines TRBV7-9 with TRBJ1-1; D remains unclear. Germline-derived CDR1 and CDR2 are SEHNR and FQNEAQ (reference sequence). The CDR3 consists of 13 residues. V lost 3 bases and J lost 4, with 9 bases in between. The CDR3 DNA sequence: TGTGCCAGCAGCTTTTACAGATCCACTGAAGCTTTCTTT. Its protein product is CASSFYRSTEAFF. Full variable domain (remainder filled in from reference TRBV7-9 and TRBJ1-1): DTGVSQNPRHKITKRGQNVTFRCDPISEHNRLYWYRQTLGQGPEFLTYFQNEAQLEKSRLLSDRFSAERPKGSFSTLEIQRTEQGDSAMYLCASSFYRSTEAFFGQGTRLTVV.

The V call is TRBV6-5, the J call TRBJ2-2, with TRBD1 matching 8 bases. CDR1 is MNHEY, CDR2 SVGAGI, per germline. Trimming took 0 bases from V and 8 from J; bases not matched to a gene: 5. The CDR3 sequence is 15 residues long. The CDR3 loop reads CASSYSQGAGGELFF. For the CDR3, the DNA is TGTGCCAGCAGTTACTCCCAGGGGGCAGGGGGGGAGCTGTTTTTT.

The rearrangement joins TRBV9 to TRBJ2-3; TRBD1 agrees at 7 bases. J gave up 0 bases and V 4 bases, and 11 bases lay outside the gene matches. The length of the CDR3 is 17 residues. The germline gives CDR1 SGDLS, CDR2 YYNGEE. The CDR3 is CASSKGAPNPSTDTQYF. The CDR3 coding sequence is TGTGCCAGCAGCAAGGGGGCCCCTAACCCTAGCACAGATACGCAGTATTTT. Variable domain in full (rest from reference TRBV9 and TRBJ2-3): DSGVTQTPKHLITATGQRVTLRCSPRSGDLSVYWYQQSLDQGLQFLIQYYNGEERAKGNILERFSAQQFPDLHSELNLSSLELGDSALYFCASSKGAPNPSTDTQYFGPGTRLTVL.

This clone was seen only a few times. The V and J genes are TRBV6-5 and TRBJ1-6, with D perhaps TRBD1 (6 bases). Germline V gives CDR1 MNHEY, CDR2 SVGAGI. The CDR3 is 14 residues long. The ends were cut back, 7 bases at V and 7 bases at J, with 14 bases in the middle. CDR3 DNA: TGTGCCAGCACCCCAGGGGTGATCAATTCACCCCTCCACTTT. It encodes CASTPGVINSPLHF.

V and J are TRBV7-6 and TRBJ2-1, with TRBD2 identical over 9 bases. The CDR3 is 16 residues long. V dropped 5 bases and J dropped 3; count of bases not matched to a gene: 8. CDR1 is SGHVS and CDR2 is FNYEAQ in the germline V gene. CDR3 residues: CASSQPGLAGYNEQFF. The CDR3 nucleotides are TGTGCCAGCAGCCAACCGGGACTAGCCGGCTACAATGAGCAGTTCTTC. The full variable domain, completed using reference TRBV7-6 and TRBJ2-1, is GAGVSQSPRYKVTKRGQDVALRCDPISGHVSLYWYRQALGQGPEFLTYFNYEAQQDKSGLPNDRFSAERPEGSISTLTIQRTEQRDSAMYRCASSQPGLAGYNEQFFGPGTRLTVL.